These T cell receptor beta chains were read from a single sample in a study of resident and recirculating memory T cells in vitiligo. Clones were sequenced by immunoSEQ multiplex PCR, and TCRdb holds only the in-frame ones, with some missing. Of 75,000 to 85,000 clones listed, about 92% were seen once; the top ten hold approximately 4.8%. Sequenced: blood. The receptors derive from a male donor with vitiligo. Both conserved end residues are part of each CDR3. Fields, in order: D gene, J gene, V gene, clone size, CDR3 DNA, CDR3 protein. D genes are given only for firm matches. A row's size may be missing; if present it is once, few, many or a size class.

. | TRBJ2-7 | TRBV7-9 | . | TGTGCCAGCAGCTTAGCCCGTTACGAGCAGTACTTC | CASSLARYEQYF
. | TRBJ2-5 | TRBV10-3 | . | TGTGCCGCCGCGGCCGGGGGTGCTACAGAGACCCAGTACTTC | CAAAAGGATETQYF
. | TRBJ2-7 | TRBV4-2 | once | TGTGCCAGCAGCCATCGGGGGGCGGGGGTCCCTTACGAGCAGTACTTC | CASSHRGAGVPYEQYF
TRBD1 | TRBJ1-5 | TRBV19 | . | TGTGCCAGTAGTACCCAGACAGGGCCGGGACATCAAAGGCCCCAGCATTTT | CASSTQTGPGHQRPQHF
TRBD1 | TRBJ2-2 | TRBV19 | . | TGTGCCAGTAGTCGGGACAGGCGGTTCGGGGAGCTGTTTTTT | CASSRDRRFGELFF
. | TRBJ2-3 | TRBV19 | . | TGTGCCAGTAGCCCCGGAGGGGATACGCAGTATTTT | CASSPGGDTQYF
TRBD2 | TRBJ2-3 | TRBV7-3 | . | TGTGCCAGCAGCTCTGGACTAGCCCAGTATTTT | CASSSGLAQYF
TRBD2 | TRBJ2-1 | TRBV7-9 | . | TGTGCCAGCAGCTTAATCGGGCGGGAGGCCGGAAATGAGCAGTTCTTC | CASSLIGREAGNEQFF
TRBD1 | TRBJ2-7 | TRBV28 | . | TGTGCCAGCAGGAAACAGGGGGGAGGCTACGAGCAGTACTTC | CASRKQGGGYEQYF
. | TRBJ1-1 | TRBV6-6 | . | TGTGCCAGCAGCGAAGAGATTAACACTGAAGCTTTCTTT | CASSEEINTEAFF
TRBD1 | TRBJ2-5 | TRBV11-2 | . | TGTGCCAGCAACTGGGGACAGGGTGTCGGGGAGACCCAGTACTTC | CASNWGQGVGETQYF
. | TRBJ1-3 | TRBV7-2 | . | TGTGCCAGCAGCTACACCTCTGGAAACACCATATATTTT | CASSYTSGNTIYF
TRBD2 | TRBJ2-1 | TRBV7-2 | . | TGTGCCAGCAGCCCCCATCGAGCGGGAGTAGGGAATGAGCAGTTCTTC | CASSPHRAGVGNEQFF
TRBD2 | TRBJ2-7 | TRBV4-3 | . | TGCGCCAGCAGCCCCTTAGCGGGAGTAGGAGCCTACGAGCAGTACTTC | CASSPLAGVGAYEQYF
. | TRBJ2-3 | TRBV18 | . | TGTGCCAGCTCCCGCACAAGTAGCACAGATACGCAGTATTTT | CASSRTSSTDTQYF
TRBD1 | TRBJ2-7 | TRBV19 | . | TGTGCCAGTAGTGGGCGACAGGGGTCCTACGAGCAGTACTTC | CASSGRQGSYEQYF
TRBD1 | TRBJ2-7 | TRBV28 | . | TGTGCCAGCGGCCTGGAGACAGGGGAGTACTTC | CASGLETGEYF
. | TRBJ1-3 | TRBV11-2 | . | TGTGCCAGCAGCTTATGGTCAGGGGACACCATATATTTT | CASSLWSGDTIYF
. | TRBJ1-6 | TRBV30 | . | TGTGCCTGGAGTTCGGGTATGGAATCACCCCTCCACTTT | CAWSSGMESPLHF
. | TRBJ2-7 | TRBV6-1 | . | TGTGCCAGCACCCCAGGTCCCAGCTCCTACGAGCAGTACTTC | CASTPGPSSYEQYF
. | TRBJ2-3 | TRBV6-5 | . | TGTGCCAGCAGTTACTCGGGGGCGGCAACAGATACGCAGTATTTT | CASSYSGAATDTQYF
TRBD2 | TRBJ2-1 | TRBV7-9 | . | TGTGCCAGCAGCCGTTCCGGGACTAGCGGATTCTCGGGGGATGAGCAGTTCTTC | CASSRSGTSGFSGDEQFF
TRBD1 | TRBJ1-1 | TRBV28 | . | TGTGCCAGCGACTCAGGGGGCCGGACTGAAGCTTTCTTT | CASDSGGRTEAFF
. | TRBJ2-2 | TRBV19 | . | TGTGCCAGTAATAAGGGACAAGCGAACACCGGGGAGCTGTTTTTT | CASNKGQANTGELFF
. | TRBJ1-4 | TRBV2 | . | TGTGCCAGCAGTGGCCTACCTATCGTAAAACTGTTTTTT | CASSGLPIVKLFF
TRBD2 | TRBJ2-2 | TRBV9 | . | TGTGCCAGCAGCCTGGGGCTAGCGGGAGTTCGAGGGGAGCTGTTTTTT | CASSLGLAGVRGELFF